This T cell receptor beta chain appears in the sequencing data of a study of early T cells in non-severe SARS-CoV-2 infection. In the study overall: Chains stayed unpaired after sequencing of bulk RNA from unsorted whole blood.

Broader study findings: Missing private and CD4 specificities, VDJdb matching favored anti-spike CD8 responses.

This clonotype was seen at least ten times. The antigen remains undetermined. Individual cDNA molecules were tagged with unique molecular identifiers. TCRdb re-analysed the 5' RACE reads in MiXCR, keeping a single row per CDR3 protein. There are approximately 27,000 distinct CDR3 sequences in the sample; 4.6% occur only once, and 9% to 14% lies in the top ten. Sequences were obtained from whole blood. The TCR was taken from an adult who was a healthcare worker with PCR-confirmed SARS-CoV-2 infection or an uninfected control (not recorded which).

DNA for the CDR3: TGTGCCAGCAGCTTAGGACTAGCCAACATTCAGTACTTC. Protein: CASSLGLANIQYF. The chain employs TRBV11-2 and TRBJ2-4, with 7 bases lining up with TRBD2. The germline gives CDR1 SGHAT, CDR2 FQNNGV. The CDR3 contains 13 residues. V lost 1 base and J lost 7; bases outside the gene matches: 1.